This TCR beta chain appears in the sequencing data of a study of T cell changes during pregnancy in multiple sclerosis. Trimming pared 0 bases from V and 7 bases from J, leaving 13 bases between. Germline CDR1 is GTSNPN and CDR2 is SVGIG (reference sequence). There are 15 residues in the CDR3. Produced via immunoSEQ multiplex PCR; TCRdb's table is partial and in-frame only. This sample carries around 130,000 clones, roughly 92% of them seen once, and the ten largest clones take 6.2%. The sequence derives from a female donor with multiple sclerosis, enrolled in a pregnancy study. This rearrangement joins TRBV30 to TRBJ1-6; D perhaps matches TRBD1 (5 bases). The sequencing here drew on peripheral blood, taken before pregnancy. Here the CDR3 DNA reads TGTGCCTGGAGTGTACAGGTTGCAGTGAATTCACCCCTCCACTTT. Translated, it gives CAWSVQVAVNSPLHF.